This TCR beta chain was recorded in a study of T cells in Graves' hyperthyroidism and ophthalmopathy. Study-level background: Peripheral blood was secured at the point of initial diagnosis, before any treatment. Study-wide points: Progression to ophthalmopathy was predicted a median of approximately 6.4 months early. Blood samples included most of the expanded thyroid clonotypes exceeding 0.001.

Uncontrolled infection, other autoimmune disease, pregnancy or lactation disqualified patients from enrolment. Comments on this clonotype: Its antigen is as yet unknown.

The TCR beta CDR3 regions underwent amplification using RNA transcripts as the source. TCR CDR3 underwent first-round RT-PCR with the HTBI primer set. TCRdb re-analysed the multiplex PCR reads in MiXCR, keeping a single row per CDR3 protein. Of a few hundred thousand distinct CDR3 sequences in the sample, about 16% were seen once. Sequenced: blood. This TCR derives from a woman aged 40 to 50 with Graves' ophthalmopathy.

CDR3 bases: TGTGCCAGCAGGAACTTTCCCCAAGGAAACACCATATATTTT. Translated: CASRNFPQGNTIYF. The chain recombines TRBV12-3 or TRBV12-4 with TRBJ1-3; no definite D call. The CDR3 has 14 amino acids. Trimming pared 6 bases from V and 4 bases from J, leaving 13 bases between.